This T cell receptor (beta chain) was documented in a study of blood T cells in healthy people across ages. Study-wide results and limits: Per million T cells, the diversity of TCR beta decreased roughly linearly as age advanced. In these data, TCR beta diversity tracked strongly with naive T cell percentage. Long-lived donors carried more naive CD4+ cells and greater diversity than aged donors.

Comment on this clonotype: Its antigen is not known.

Collection of around 10 milliliters of peripheral blood was performed for each donor. V lost 4 bases and J lost 2, with 12 bases in between. CDR3 size: 14 residues. Germline CDR1 and CDR2: MDHEN and SYDVKM. A sample-barcoded 5' primer and a J-beta primer mix were used in a second PCR of roughly 7 to 11 cycles. TCRdb used MiXCR to reprocess the 5' RACE reads, holding one entry per CDR3 protein. The sample has 1.4 million to 1.5 million distinct CDR3 sequences; approximately 42% are singletons. The sample consisted of blood. The V and J genes are TRBV28 and TRBJ2-7, with D unresolved. The TCR originated in a woman aged 18-29 years in good health. CDR3: CASSSSGRTYEQYF. The CDR3 coding sequence is TGTGCCAGCAGTTCCTCCGGACGGACCTACGAGCAGTACTTC.